The next 15 T cell receptor beta chains were all read from a single sample in a study of monozygotic twins with inflammatory bowel disease. No DNA is given; TCRdb re-called the 5' RACE reads and lists each CDR3 protein once. This specimen shows 440,000 or so distinct CDR3 sequences; the ten leading clones hold 2% to 3%. Sequenced sample: blood. These receptors were collected from a human donor with ulcerative colitis or Crohn's disease, or a healthy co-twin of an affected twin (not recorded which).

V is TRBV30 and J is TRBJ1-2; the D call from TCRdb, TRBD1, cannot be confirmed without DNA. The V gene's germline CDR1 is GTSNPN and CDR2 SVGIG (reference sequence). CDR3 size: 12 residues. Here the CDR3 reads CACSRGLYGYTF.

The chain uses TRBV28 and TRBJ1-2. Germline V gene sequence: CDR1 MDHEN, CDR2 SYDVKM. The CDR3 sequence is 13 residues long. The CDR3 reads CASREQVINGYTF.

The chain joins TRBV15 to TRBJ2-7; with no DNA, the TCRdb D assignment of TRBD2 cannot be verified. The CDR3 is made up of 15 amino acids. The germline CDR1 and CDR2 sequences are LNHNV and YYDKDF (reference sequence). CDR3 loop: CATRNPGLAGGEQYF.

This chain links TRBV19 with TRBJ2-4; TCRdb designates TRBD1, a call that cannot be tested without DNA. The CDR3 totals 15 residues. CDR1 LNHDA and CDR2 SQIVND come from the germline V gene (reference sequence). The CDR3 protein is CASSPGQLAKNIQYF.

J is TRBJ1-1 and V is TRBV5-1. The CDR3 is 15 residues long. From germline, CDR1 is SGHRS and CDR2 YFSETQ. The CDR3 here is CASSRIVSGSTEAFF.

The chain combines TRBV28 with TRBJ1-2; TCRdb picks TRBD1, but there is no DNA to check that call. Germline assignment: CDR1 MDHEN and CDR2 SYDVKM. The CDR3 runs 13 residues. The CDR3 is CASSSAQGYGYTF.

The chain joins TRBV4-2 to TRBJ1-4. The CDR3 runs 14 residues. The germline CDR1 and CDR2 sequences are LGHNA and YNFKEQ. This CDR3 reads CASSQEHGGEKLFF.

The rearrangement joins TRBV7-2 to TRBJ2-7. The germline gives CDR1 SGHTA, CDR2 FQGNSA. The CDR3 totals 15 residues. CDR3 region: CASSLSRERTYEQYF.

This rearrangement joins TRBV12-3 or TRBV12-4 to TRBJ1-3. This CDR3 contains 13 residues. The CDR3: CASSLREGNTIYF.

The chain combines TRBV28 with TRBJ2-5; there is no DNA to check the TCRdb D call of TRBD2. CDR3 size: 13 residues. Germline V gene data show CDR1 as MDHEN and CDR2 as SYDVKM. This CDR3 reads CASRRGLQETQYF.

The chain combines TRBV5-1 with TRBJ2-3; TCRdb's D call, TRBD1, is unchecked because there is no DNA. The CDR3 has 16 amino acids. From germline, CDR1 is SGHRS and CDR2 YFSETQ. Here the CDR3 reads CASTDPRDTGTDTQYF. The full variable domain, in which reference TRBV5-1 and TRBJ2-3 provide the parts outside the CDR3, is KAGVTQTPRYLIKTRGQQVTLSCSPISGHRSVSWYQQTPGQGLQFLFEYFSETQRNKGNFPGRFSGRQFSNSRSEMNVSTLELGDSALYLCASTDPRDTGTDTQYFGPGTRLTVL.

The chain recombines TRBV15 with TRBJ1-6; TCRdb proposes TRBD1, but this gene call is untestable without DNA. Germline V lookup: CDR1 LNHNV, CDR2 YYDKDF (reference sequence). CDR3 length equals 15 residues. CDR3 in amino acids: CATSGDRMINSPLHF.

This chain connects TRBV9 to TRBJ2-7. The CDR3 is made up of 13 amino acids. The germline CDR1 and CDR2 sequences are SGDLS and YYNGEE. The CDR3 region is CASSVARVGEQYF.

V is TRBV20-1 and J is TRBJ2-2; TCRdb designates TRBD1, a call that cannot be tested without DNA. This CDR3 is built from 16 residues. In germline, CDR1 is DFQATT, CDR2 SNEGSKA (reference sequence). The chain's CDR3 is CSARDLRQGATGELFF.

The J gene is TRBJ2-1, the V gene TRBV3-1; TCRdb's D call, TRBD2, is unchecked because there is no DNA. Germline assignment: CDR1 LGHDT and CDR2 YNNKEL (reference sequence). This CDR3 has 16 residues. The CDR3 region is CASSQDPGTPTGEQFF.